This is a list of T cell receptor beta chains from one sample in a study of blood T cell repertoires in COVID-19. Clones were read by immunoSEQ multiplex PCR, and TCRdb kept only the in-frame ones, dropping some. The sample shows 400,000 to 500,000 clones, about 88% of them seen only once. Material for sequencing was PBMCs or T cells enriched from blood (not recorded which). The receptors originated from a woman younger than 30 who had been exposed to COVID-19. The CDR3 runs from the conserved cysteine through the conserved F or W. Fields, in order: J gene, V gene, CDR3 length, D gene, clone size, CDR3 DNA, CDR3 protein. A D gene is named only where the DNA matches it firmly. The size entry is marked missing in some rows and otherwise reads once, few, many or a size class.

J: TRBJ2-1; V: TRBV5-1; length: 17; D: TRBD2; size: .; DNA: TGCGCCAGCAGCGGCGGGACTAGCGGGAGGAACGGGAACGAGCAGTTCTTC; CDR3: CASSGGTSGRNGNEQFF
J: TRBJ1-2; V: TRBV5-6; length: 14; D: .; size: .; DNA: TGTGCCAGCAGCTTGACAGGACCTAACTATGGCTACACCTTC; CDR3: CASSLTGPNYGYTF
J: TRBJ1-1; V: TRBV3-1/TRBV3-2; length: 15; D: .; size: .; DNA: TGTGCCAGCAGTCCTCGTTGGAGTAGCGACACTGAAGCTTTCTTT; CDR3: CASSPRWSSDTEAFF
J: TRBJ2-7; V: TRBV5-4; length: 17; D: TRBD2; size: .; DNA: TGTGCCAGCAGCTTGGCCTTTGCGGGGGGGAGCTCCTACGAGCAGTACTTC; CDR3: CASSLAFAGGSSYEQYF
J: TRBJ2-1; V: TRBV7-9; length: 15; D: TRBD2; size: once; DNA: TGTGCCAGCAGCTTGTGGCGGGAGAGACTGAATGAGCAGTTCTTC; CDR3: CASSLWRERLNEQFF
J: TRBJ1-4; V: TRBV7-8; length: 14; D: .; size: .; DNA: TGTGCCAGCAGCTTAGTTGGAGGGCTTGAAAAACTGTTTTTT; CDR3: CASSLVGGLEKLFF
J: TRBJ1-3; V: TRBV19; length: 16; D: TRBD1; size: .; DNA: TGTGCCAGTAGTCCTCCGGGACAGTCTACTGGAAACACCATATATTTT; CDR3: CASSPPGQSTGNTIYF
J: TRBJ1-2; V: TRBV19; length: 14; D: .; size: once; DNA: TGTGCCAGTAGTATTGGGCAGGGCTACTATGGCTACACCTTC; CDR3: CASSIGQGYYGYTF
J: TRBJ1-2; V: TRBV28; length: 11; D: .; size: few; DNA: TGTGCCCATCGGGGTGGTCACGGCTACACCTTC; CDR3: CAHRGGHGYTF
J: TRBJ1-1; V: TRBV28; length: 16; D: .; size: .; DNA: TGTGCCAGCAGTTTAAGAGGGGGGGGCATGAACACTGAAGCTTTCTTT; CDR3: CASSLRGGGMNTEAFF
J: TRBJ2-3; V: TRBV5-1; length: 18; D: TRBD2; size: .; DNA: TGCGCCAGCAGCTCGTTGAGAGCTAGCGGGCGAGACACAGATACGCAGTATTTT; CDR3: CASSSLRASGRDTDTQYF
J: TRBJ2-7; V: TRBV3-1/TRBV3-2; length: 15; D: TRBD2; size: .; DNA: TGTGCCAGCAGCCAAAATAGCGGGAACTCCTACGAGCAGTACTTC; CDR3: CASSQNSGNSYEQYF
J: TRBJ2-2; V: TRBV6-5; length: 16; D: .; size: .; DNA: TGTGCCAGCAGTTACGCCGCAGGGGCGGACACCGGGGAGCTGTTTTTT; CDR3: CASSYAAGADTGELFF
J: TRBJ2-1; V: TRBV5-1; length: 15; D: TRBD2; size: .; DNA: TGCGCCAGCTCCGTTAGCGGGAGCTCCTACAATGAGCAGTTCTTC; CDR3: CASSVSGSSYNEQFF
J: TRBJ2-1; V: TRBV4-1; length: 17; D: .; size: .; DNA: TGCGCCAGCAGCCAACGGCAGGAGGGGAGTATGTTGAATGAGCAGTTCTTC; CDR3: CASSQRQEGSMLNEQFF
J: TRBJ2-5; V: TRBV2; length: 14; D: TRBD2; size: .; DNA: TGTGCCAGCAGATCCTCTAGCGGGAGGGAGACCCAGTACTTC; CDR3: CASRSSSGRETQYF
J: TRBJ2-5; V: TRBV5-4; length: 17; D: .; size: once; DNA: TGTGCCAGCCACAGGGGGGGTGACGGCCCCGGGCAAGAGACCCAGTACTTC; CDR3: CASHRGGDGPGQETQYF
J: TRBJ2-1; V: TRBV6-5; length: 14; D: TRBD2; size: .; DNA: TGTGCCAGCAGAAGCGGGAGCCCTTACAATGAGCAGTTCTTC; CDR3: CASRSGSPYNEQFF
J: TRBJ1-1; V: TRBV9; length: 12; D: .; size: .; DNA: TGTGCCAGCAGCGTAGTAGAAACTGAAGCTTTCTTT; CDR3: CASSVVETEAFF
J: TRBJ1-6; V: TRBV13; length: 16; D: .; size: .; DNA: TGTGCCAGCAGCTTAGGGGTAGGGGTGGGGAATTCACCCCTCCACTTT; CDR3: CASSLGVGVGNSPLHF
J: TRBJ1-4; V: TRBV15; length: 17; D: .; size: .; DNA: TGTGCCACCAGCAGAGAGGGAACCCGGGATCGGAGGGAAAAACTGTTTTTT; CDR3: CATSREGTRDRREKLFF
J: TRBJ2-3; V: TRBV5-6; length: 18; D: TRBD2; size: .; DNA: TGTGCCAGCAGTTATACCTCGGGACTAGCGGGAGGGGCAGATACGCAGTATTTT; CDR3: CASSYTSGLAGGADTQYF
J: TRBJ2-3; V: TRBV9; length: 14; D: TRBD2; size: .; DNA: TGTGCCAGCAGCGTAGCGGGAGGGCCAGATACGCAGTATTTT; CDR3: CASSVAGGPDTQYF
J: TRBJ2-7; V: TRBV4-2; length: 17; D: .; size: .; DNA: TGTGCCAGCAGCCAAGCCGTTGTAGGGACATTCACCTACGAGCAGTACTTC; CDR3: CASSQAVVGTFTYEQYF
J: TRBJ2-1; V: TRBV29-1; length: 14; D: TRBD2; size: .; DNA: TGCAGCGTTGATATACCTAGCGGGATTGGTGAGCAGTTCTTC; CDR3: CSVDIPSGIGEQFF